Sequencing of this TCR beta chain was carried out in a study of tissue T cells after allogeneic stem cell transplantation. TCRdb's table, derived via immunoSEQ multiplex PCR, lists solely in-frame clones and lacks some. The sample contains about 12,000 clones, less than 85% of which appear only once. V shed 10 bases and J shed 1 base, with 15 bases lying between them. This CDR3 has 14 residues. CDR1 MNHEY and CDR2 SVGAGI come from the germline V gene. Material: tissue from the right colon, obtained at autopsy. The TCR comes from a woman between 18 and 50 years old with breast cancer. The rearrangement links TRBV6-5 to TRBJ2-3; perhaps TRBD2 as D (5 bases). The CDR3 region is CAMEGGYRTDTQYF. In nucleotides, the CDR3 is TGTGCCATGGAAGGCGGGTATCGCACAGATACGCAGTATTTT.